This T cell receptor (beta chain) is from a study of CD8 T cells in Susac syndrome. From blood CD8+ and CD4+ T cells, the TCR beta chain was sequenced. RNA was extracted with the RNeasy kit, and a quantity of roughly 0.45 to 1 ug was reverse transcribed using random hexamers. Amplification of the TCR beta CDR3 was carried out by immunoSEQ multiplex PCR, which spanned a total of 54 Vbeta and 13 Jbeta segments. TCRdb reanalysed the immunoSEQ multiplex PCR reads using MiXCR and keeps one entry per CDR3 protein. The repertoire holds approximately 220,000 distinct CDR3 sequences, with 90% to 95% as singletons. The receptor was isolated from a human donor with multiple sclerosis. Sequencing used CD8+ T cells from PBMCs.

CDR3 bases: TGTGCCTCCTCGGTGACGGTGGAAGCTTTCTTT. Translation gives CASSVTVEAFF. The gene calls are TRBV30 and TRBJ1-1; D uncertain. V was pared by 7 bases and J by 8 bases, with 14 bases between. The length of the CDR3 is 11 residues. Germline CDR1 reads GTSNPN; CDR2 reads SVGIG (reference sequence). The full variable domain, completed using reference TRBV30 and TRBJ1-1, is SQTIHQWPATLVQPVGSPLSLECTVEGTSNPNLYWYRQAAGRGLQLLFYSVGIGQISSEVPQNLSASRPQDRQFILSSKKLLLSDSGFYLCASSVTVEAFFGQGTRLTVV.